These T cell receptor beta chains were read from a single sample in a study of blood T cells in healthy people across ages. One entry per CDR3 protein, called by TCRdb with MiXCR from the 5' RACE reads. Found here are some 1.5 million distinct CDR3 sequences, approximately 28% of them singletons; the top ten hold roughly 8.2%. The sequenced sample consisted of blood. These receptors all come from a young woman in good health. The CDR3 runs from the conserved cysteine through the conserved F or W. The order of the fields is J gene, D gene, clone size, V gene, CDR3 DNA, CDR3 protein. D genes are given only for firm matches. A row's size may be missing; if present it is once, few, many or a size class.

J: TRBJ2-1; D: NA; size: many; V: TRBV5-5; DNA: TGTGCCAGCAGCTCTTTCCAGGGGGGTGAGCAGTTCTTC; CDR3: CASSSFQGGEQFF
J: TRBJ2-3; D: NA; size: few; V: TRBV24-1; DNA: TGTGCCACCAGTGACCCTACAGGTTACACAGATACGCAGTATTTT; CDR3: CATSDPTGYTDTQYF
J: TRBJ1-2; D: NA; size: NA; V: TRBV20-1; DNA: TGCAGTGCCCCCCCTAGGACTGAAGATGGCTACACCTTC; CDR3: CSAPPRTEDGYTF
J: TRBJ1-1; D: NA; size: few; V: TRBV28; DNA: TGTGCCAGCAGTTTAAAGGGACGGGAAACTGAAGCTTTCTTT; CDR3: CASSLKGRETEAFF
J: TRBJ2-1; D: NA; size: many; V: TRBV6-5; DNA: TGTGCCAGCAGTTACTCGAGTGGAGATGAGCAGTTCTTC; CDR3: CASSYSSGDEQFF
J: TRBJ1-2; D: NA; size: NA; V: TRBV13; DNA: TGTGCCAGCAGCTTATCAGGGAATGGTGGCTACACCTTC; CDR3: CASSLSGNGGYTF
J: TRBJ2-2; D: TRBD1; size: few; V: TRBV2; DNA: TGTGCCAGCAGTGTCCAGGGGGCTTGGAACACCGGGGAGCTGTTTTTT; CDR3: CASSVQGAWNTGELFF
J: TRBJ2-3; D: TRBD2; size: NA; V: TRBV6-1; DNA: TGTGCCAGCAGCCTCTTACGCGGGGACTACTCCACAGATACGCAGTATTTT; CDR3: CASSLLRGDYSTDTQYF
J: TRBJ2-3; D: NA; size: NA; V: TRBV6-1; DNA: TGTGCCAGCAGTGTGATCTGGCGGGGGCCCACAGATACGCTGTATTTT; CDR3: CASSVIWRGPTDTLYF
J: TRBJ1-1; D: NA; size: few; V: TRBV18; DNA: TGTGCCAGCTCACCACAAGCTCCCACAGGTACGTTTGAAGCTTTCTTT; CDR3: CASSPQAPTGTFEAFF
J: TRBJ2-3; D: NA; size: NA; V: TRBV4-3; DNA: TGCGCCAGCAGCCAAAAACTAGCTGATACGCAGTATTTT; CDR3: CASSQKLADTQYF
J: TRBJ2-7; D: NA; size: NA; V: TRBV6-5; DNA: TGTGCCAGCAGTTACGCGGAGTCCTCCTACGAGCAGTACTTC; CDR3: CASSYAESSYEQYF
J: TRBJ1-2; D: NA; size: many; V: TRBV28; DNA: TGTGCCAGCAGTTTGGGGTTAGGGGGCTACACCTTC; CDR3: CASSLGLGGYTF
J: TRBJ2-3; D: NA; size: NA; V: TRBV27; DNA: TGTGCCAGCAGTCCCTCGGGCTCTTGGGCAGATACGCAGTATTTT; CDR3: CASSPSGSWADTQYF
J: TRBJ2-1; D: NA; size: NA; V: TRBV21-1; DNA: TGTGCCAGAGGGGAGCAGTTCTTC; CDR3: CARGEQFF
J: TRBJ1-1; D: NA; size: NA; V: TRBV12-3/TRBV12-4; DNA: TGTGCCAGCAGCTCCGGGACTGCAGCTTTCTTT; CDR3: CASSSGTAAFF
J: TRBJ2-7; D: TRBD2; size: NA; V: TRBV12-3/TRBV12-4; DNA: TGTGCCAGCAGGATTAGCGGGGGGGACTACGAGCAGTACTTC; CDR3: CASRISGGDYEQYF
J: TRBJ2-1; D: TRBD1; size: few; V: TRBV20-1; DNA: TGCAGTGCTAGAGGTCTAGGACAGGGGTACAATGAGCAGTTCTTC; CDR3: CSARGLGQGYNEQFF
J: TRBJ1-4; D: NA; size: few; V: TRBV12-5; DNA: TGTGCTAGTGGTTTGGTACGTGGAGGGGTAGTTGAAAAACTGTTTTTT; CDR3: CASGLVRGGVVEKLFF
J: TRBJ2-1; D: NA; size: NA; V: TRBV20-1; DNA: TGCAGTGCTCCAGACTTCCGTCTGACCTACAATGAGCAGTTCTTC; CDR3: CSAPDFRLTYNEQFF
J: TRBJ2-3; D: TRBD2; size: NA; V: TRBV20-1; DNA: TGCAGTGCTAGAGGAGGACTAGCGGGAGGGCTGTTGTGGGCAGATACGCAGTATTTT; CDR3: CSARGGLAGGLLWADTQYF
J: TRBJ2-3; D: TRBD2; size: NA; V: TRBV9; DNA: TGTGCCAGCAGCGTCCAAGGAGGGGGACTAGAGGCAGATACGCAGTATTTT; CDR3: CASSVQGGGLEADTQYF
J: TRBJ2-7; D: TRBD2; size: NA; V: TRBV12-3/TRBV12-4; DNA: TGTGCCAGCAGCTTTCGACTAGCGGGAGGTAACTACGAGCAGTACTTC; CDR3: CASSFRLAGGNYEQYF
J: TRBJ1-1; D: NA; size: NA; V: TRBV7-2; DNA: TGTGCCACCGCGAGTGTGGGGGCTAGTCCTGAAGCTTTCTTT; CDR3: CATASVGASPEAFF
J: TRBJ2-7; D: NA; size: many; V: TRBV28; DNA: TGTGCCAGCAGCAAATCCTCCATCGGCTCCTACGAGCAGTACTTC; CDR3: CASSKSSIGSYEQYF
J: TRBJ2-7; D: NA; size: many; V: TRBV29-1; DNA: TGCAGCGCCGGATCTTCGGGTTCCTACGAGCAGTACTTC; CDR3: CSAGSSGSYEQYF
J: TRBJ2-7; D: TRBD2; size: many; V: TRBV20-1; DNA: TGCAGTGCCACGACTAGCGGGAGGGTCTACGAGCAGTACTTC; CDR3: CSATTSGRVYEQYF
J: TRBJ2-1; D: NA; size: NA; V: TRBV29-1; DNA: TGCAGCGTTGAATCAGGGACCCCAAACAATGAGCAGTTCTTC; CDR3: CSVESGTPNNEQFF
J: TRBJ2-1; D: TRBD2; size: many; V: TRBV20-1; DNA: TGCAGTGCTAATTCGGGACTAGCGGGGCTTAGCTCCTACAATGAGCAGTTCTTC; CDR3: CSANSGLAGLSSYNEQFF
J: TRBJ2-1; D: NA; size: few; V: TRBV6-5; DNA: TGTGCCAGCAGGTCTCGTCCCCTCCGGCCGGTCGATGAGCAGTTCTTC; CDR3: CASRSRPLRPVDEQFF
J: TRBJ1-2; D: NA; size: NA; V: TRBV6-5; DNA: TGTGCCAGCAGTTTTCAGACATCTACGGATGGCTACACCTTC; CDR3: CASSFQTSTDGYTF
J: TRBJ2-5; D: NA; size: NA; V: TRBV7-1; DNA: TGTGCCGGCGCCGTGGAGACCCAGTACTTC; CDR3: CAGAVETQYF
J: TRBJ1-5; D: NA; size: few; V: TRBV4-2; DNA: TGTGCCAGCAGCCATGTTATGGGATATAGCAATCAGCCCCAGCATTTT; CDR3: CASSHVMGYSNQPQHF
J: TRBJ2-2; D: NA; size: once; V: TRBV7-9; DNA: TGTGCCAGCAGAGGTCCGACTAGTCGTGGCACCGGGGAGCTGTTTTTT; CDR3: CASRGPTSRGTGELFF
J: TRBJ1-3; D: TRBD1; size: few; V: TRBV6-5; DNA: TGTGCCAGCAGTTACTCAGGGGGCTCGAGCTCTGGAAACACCATATATTTT; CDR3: CASSYSGGSSSGNTIYF
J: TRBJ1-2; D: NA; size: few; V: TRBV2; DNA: TGTGCCAGCAGTACAGGTCCACCTACCTATGGCTACACCTTC; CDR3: CASSTGPPTYGYTF
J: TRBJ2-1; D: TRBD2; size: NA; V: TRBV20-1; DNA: TGCAGTGCTTTTCCACCGGGACTAGCGGTGGATGAGCAGTTCTTC; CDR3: CSAFPPGLAVDEQFF
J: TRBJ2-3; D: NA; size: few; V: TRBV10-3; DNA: TGTGCCATCAGTGTTGGAGGGACTAGCACAGATACGCAGTATTTT; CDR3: CAISVGGTSTDTQYF
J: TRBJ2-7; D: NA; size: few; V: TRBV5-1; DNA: TGCGCCAGCAGCTTGAGGGGCGCTGGTACTTACGAGCAGTACTTC; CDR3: CASSLRGAGTYEQYF
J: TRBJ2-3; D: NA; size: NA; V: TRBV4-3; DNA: TGCGCCAGCAGCCAAGTGTCCCCAGGCGGGACAGATACGCAGTATTTT; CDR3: CASSQVSPGGTDTQYF
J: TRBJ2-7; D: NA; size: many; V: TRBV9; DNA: TGTGCCAGCAGCGTAGGTCGTAACTCCTACGAGCAGTACTTC; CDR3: CASSVGRNSYEQYF
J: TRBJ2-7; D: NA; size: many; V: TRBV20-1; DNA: TGCAGTGCTAGCTTCCGGGCGTCCTACGAGCAGTACTTC; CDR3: CSASFRASYEQYF